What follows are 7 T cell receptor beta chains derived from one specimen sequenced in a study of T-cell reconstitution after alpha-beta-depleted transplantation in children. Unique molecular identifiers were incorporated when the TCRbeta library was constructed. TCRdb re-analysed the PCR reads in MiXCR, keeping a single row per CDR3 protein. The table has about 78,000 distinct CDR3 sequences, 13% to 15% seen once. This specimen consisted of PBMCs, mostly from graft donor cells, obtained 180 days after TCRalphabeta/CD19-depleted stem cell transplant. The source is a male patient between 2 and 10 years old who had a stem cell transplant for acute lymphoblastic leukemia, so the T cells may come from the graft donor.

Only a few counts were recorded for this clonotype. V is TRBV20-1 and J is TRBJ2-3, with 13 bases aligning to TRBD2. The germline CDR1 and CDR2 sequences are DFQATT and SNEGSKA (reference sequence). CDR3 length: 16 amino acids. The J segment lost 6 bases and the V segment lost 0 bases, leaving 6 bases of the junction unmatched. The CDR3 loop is CSARDPGLAGADTQYF. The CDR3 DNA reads TGCAGTGCTAGAGATCCCGGACTAGCGGGAGCTGATACGCAGTATTTT.

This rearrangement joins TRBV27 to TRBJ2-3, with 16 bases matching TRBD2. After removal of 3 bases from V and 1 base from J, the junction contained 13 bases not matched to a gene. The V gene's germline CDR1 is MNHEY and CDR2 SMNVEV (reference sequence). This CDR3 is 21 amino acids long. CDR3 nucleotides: TGTGCCAGCAGTTTGTACGTCCTGGGACTAGCGGGGGGGCATCGCACAGATACGCAGTATTTT. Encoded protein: CASSLYVLGLAGGHRTDTQYF.

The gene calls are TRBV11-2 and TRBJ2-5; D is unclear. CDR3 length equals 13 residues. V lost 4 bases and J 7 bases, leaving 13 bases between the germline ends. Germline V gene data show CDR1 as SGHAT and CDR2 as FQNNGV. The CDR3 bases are TGTGCCAGCAGCTCATCCGCTACTGGGACCCAGTACTTC. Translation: CASSSSATGTQYF. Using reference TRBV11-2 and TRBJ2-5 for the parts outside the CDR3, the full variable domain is EAGVAQSPRYKIIEKRQSVAFWCNPISGHATLYWYQQILGQGPKLLIQFQNNGVVDDSQLPKDRFSAERLKGVDSTLKIQPAKLEDSAVYLCASSSSATGTQYFGPGTRLLVL.

In DNA, the CDR3 is TGCAGCGCCGGCCCCGACAGGGAATCCTACGAGCAGTACTTC. Encoded protein: CSAGPDRESYEQYF. The chain couples TRBV29-1 to TRBJ2-7, with 7 bases lining up with TRBD1. With V trimmed by 7 bases and J by 1 base, 10 bases remained unmatched. The CDR3 has 14 residues. CDR1 SQVTM and CDR2 ANQGSEA come from the germline V gene.

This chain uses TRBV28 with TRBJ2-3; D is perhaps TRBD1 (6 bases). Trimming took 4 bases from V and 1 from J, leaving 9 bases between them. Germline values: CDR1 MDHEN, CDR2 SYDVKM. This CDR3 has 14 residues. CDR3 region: CASSWAGGTDTQYF. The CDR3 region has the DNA TGTGCCAGCAGTTGGGCAGGGGGCACAGATACGCAGTATTTT.

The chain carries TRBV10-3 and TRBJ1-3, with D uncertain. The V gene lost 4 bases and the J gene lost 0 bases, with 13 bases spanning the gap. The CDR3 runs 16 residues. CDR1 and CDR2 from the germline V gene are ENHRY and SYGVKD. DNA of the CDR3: TGTGCCATCAGTGGGAGATCGGGTAGCTCTGGAAACACCATATATTTT. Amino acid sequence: CAISGRSGSSGNTIYF.

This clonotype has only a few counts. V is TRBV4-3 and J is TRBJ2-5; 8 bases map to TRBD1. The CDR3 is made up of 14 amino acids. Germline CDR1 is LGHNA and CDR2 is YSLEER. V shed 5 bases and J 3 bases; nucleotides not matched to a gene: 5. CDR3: CASSSLDREETQYF. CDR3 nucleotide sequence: TGCGCCAGCAGCTCCCTGGACAGGGAAGAGACCCAGTACTTC.